Each of the 15 T cell receptor beta chains below was sequenced from the same sample in a study of siplizumab effects on memory and regulatory T cells (dated by TCRdb to the late 2010s). Libraries were constructed by the immunoSEQ multiplex PCR assay. TCRdb's version of the immuneACCESS table is confined to in-frame rearrangements and falls short of the full clone set. An unresolved V gene accounts for under half of the shortfall where checked; the remainder is of unknown origin. The sample profile shows 100,000 or so clones; about 93% of them were found once. Approximately 0.32% of the sample rests with the top ten. Input material: CD4+ T cells sorted from blood. Receptors were obtained from a human donor in good health.

This chain links TRBV9 with TRBJ2-3; no reliable D call. V lost 2 bases to trimming and J lost 0 bases, with 10 bases between them. The length of the CDR3 is 15 residues. Germline assignment: CDR1 SGDLS and CDR2 YYNGEE. CDR3 residues: CASSVRATSTDTQYF. The CDR3 DNA reads as TGTGCCAGCAGCGTCCGGGCCACTAGCACAGATACGCAGTATTTT.

V and J are TRBV28 and TRBJ1-2; D may be TRBD1 (5 bases). Germline CDR1 is MDHEN and CDR2 is SYDVKM. The V gene lost 0 bases and the J gene lost 0 bases, with 11 bases spanning the gap. The CDR3 contains 16 residues. DNA of the CDR3: TGTGCCAGCAGTTTATGGGGGCGGGGGACTAACTATGGCTACACCTTC. Its translation: CASSLWGRGTNYGYTF.

The chain links TRBV5-5 to TRBJ1-1; D is unresolved. The germline V gene encodes CDR1 SGHKS and CDR2 YYEKEE (reference sequence). The V end was cut by 2 bases, the J end by 0 bases, with 5 bases between. The CDR3 is made up of 13 amino acids. CDR3 bases: TGTGCCAGCAGCTTAGGGTTGAACACTGAAGCTTTCTTT. It is translated as CASSLGLNTEAFF. Together with reference TRBV5-5 and TRBJ1-1, the CDR3 gives the full variable domain: DAGVTQSPTHLIKTRGQQVTLRCSPISGHKSVSWYQQVLGQGPQFIFQYYEKEERGRGNFPDRFSARQFPNYSSELNVNALLLGDSALYLCASSLGLNTEAFFGQGTRLTVV.

The chain is built from TRBV5-4 and TRBJ2-6, with D maybe TRBD2 (6 bases). Between the trimmed V and J ends, which lost 4 bases and 2 bases, there was a span of 10 bases. Germline values: CDR1 SGHNT, CDR2 YYREEE (reference sequence). This CDR3 spans 15 amino acids. The DNA for the CDR3 is TGTGCCAGCAGCCTGGGGGGAACTGGGGCCAACGTCCTGACTTTC. It yields the protein CASSLGGTGANVLTF.

V is TRBV19 and J is TRBJ1-1; 8 bases line up with TRBD1. This CDR3 spans 14 amino acids. The junction had 2 bases not matched to a gene; V was cut back by 4 bases and J by 1 base. Germline V gene sequence: CDR1 LNHDA, CDR2 SQIVND (reference sequence). Here the CDR3 reads CASSRDRGNTEAFF. The CDR3 region has the DNA TGTGCCAGTAGTAGAGACAGGGGGAACACTGAAGCTTTCTTT.

The V gene is TRBV9, the J gene TRBJ2-3, with 10 positions matching TRBD2. CDR1 is SGDLS, CDR2 YYNGEE, per germline. The ends lost 0 bases at V and 6 bases at J; junction bases unmatched: 13. The CDR3 runs to 18 residues. The CDR3 DNA follows: TGTGCCAGCAGCGTAGAGGTCTCCGCTAGCGGGAGATGGGATACGCAGTATTTT. This codes for CASSVEVSASGRWDTQYF.

The chain couples TRBV5-4 to TRBJ1-2; D may be TRBD1 (5 bases). With 6 bases removed from V and 4 bases from J, the gap between germline ends came to 13 bases. The CDR3 length is 13 residues. Germline V gene sequence: CDR1 SGHNT, CDR2 YYREEE (reference sequence). The chain's CDR3 is CASTSQGPYGYTF. CDR3 bases: TGTGCCAGCACCTCCCAGGGCCCCTATGGCTACACCTTC. The variable domain in full, with the rest retrieved from reference TRBV5-4 and TRBJ1-2, is ETGVTQSPTHLIKTRGQQVTLRCSSQSGHNTVSWYQQALGQGPQFIFQYYREEENGRGNFPPRFSGLQFPNYSSELNVNALELDDSALYLCASTSQGPYGYTFGSGTRLTVV.

The V gene is TRBV7-6, the J gene TRBJ2-7; possibly TRBD2 for D (6 bases). The CDR3 is 14 amino acids. CDR1 is SGHVS and CDR2 is FNYEAQ in the germline V gene. Trimming removed 5 bases at V and 5 bases at J, with 16 bases between. CDR3 region: CASSARREAHEQYF. The CDR3 bases are TGTGCCAGCAGCGCGCGGAGGGAGGCCCACGAGCAGTACTTC.

This chain uses TRBV7-5 with TRBJ2-1; TRBD2, the table's D call, was not compared with the DNA. TRBV7-5 is a documented pseudogene. This CDR3 is 18 amino acids long. CDR3 loop: CARSFNPPRASSYNEQFF. CDR3 DNA sequence: TGTGCCAGAAGCTTTAACCCTCCGCGGGCCAGCTCCTACAATGAGCAGTTCTTC.

The rearrangement links TRBV9 to TRBJ2-1; TRBD2 matches at 10 bases. J gave up 2 bases and V 4 bases, and 12 bases lay outside the gene matches. The CDR3 loop spans 18 amino acids. Germline V lookup: CDR1 SGDLS, CDR2 YYNGEE. The CDR3 sequence is CASSRRLLAGGAYNEQFF. The CDR3 DNA reads TGTGCCAGCAGCCGACGACTTTTAGCGGGAGGTGCCTACAATGAGCAGTTCTTC.

The V call is TRBV7-2, the J call TRBJ2-1; 8 bases are shared with TRBD1. CDR1 and CDR2 from the germline V gene are SGHTA and FQGNSA. V shed 0 bases and J 9 bases; nucleotides not matched to a gene: 10. This CDR3 contains 16 residues. CDR3 region: CASSLADRVVVGEQFF. The CDR3 bases are TGTGCCAGCAGCTTAGCGGACAGGGTGGTCGTTGGTGAGCAGTTCTTC. The full variable domain, completed using reference TRBV7-2 and TRBJ2-1, is GAGVSQSPSNKVTEKGKDVELRCDPISGHTALYWYRQSLGQGLEFLIYFQGNSAPDKSGLPSDRFSAERTGGSVSTLTIQRTQQEDSAVYLCASSLADRVVVGEQFFGPGTRLTVL.

This chain uses TRBV7-9 with TRBJ2-1; D perhaps matches TRBD2 (5 bases). Germline CDR1 SEHNR, CDR2 FQNEAQ (reference sequence). There are 17 residues in the CDR3. V shed 2 bases and J shed 5 bases, with 19 bases lying between them. For the CDR3, the DNA is TGTGCCAGCAGCTTATGGCACGAGGGCAGAATAAACAATGAGCAGTTCTTC. It specifies CASSLWHEGRINNEQFF.

This chain uses TRBV5-6 with TRBJ1-5; possible D gene TRBD1, 6 bases. Germline CDR1 reads SGHDT; CDR2 reads YYEEEE. The CDR3 is 15 amino acids. V gave up 4 bases and J gave up 2 bases, with 13 bases separating them. The DNA of the CDR3 is TGTGCCAGCAGCGAGACAGGAAGGGGCAATCAGCCCCAGCATTTT. Protein: CASSETGRGNQPQHF.

This rearrangement joins TRBV23-1 to TRBJ2-5; possibly TRBD1 for D (7 bases). TRBV23-1 has ORF status, its function being uncertain. Trimming left V 4 bases short and J 1 base short, with 16 bases between. The CDR3 loop spans 16 amino acids. This chain's CDR3 is CASSPYSGDSQETQYF. CDR3 in DNA: TGCGCCAGCAGTCCCTATTCGGGGGACAGCCAAGAGACCCAGTACTTC.

This rearrangement joins TRBV18 to TRBJ1-1; tentatively, D is TRBD1 (5 bases). The length of the CDR3 is 14 residues. The germline gives CDR1 KGHSH, CDR2 LQKENI. V lost 2 bases and J 10 bases, leaving 17 bases between the germline ends. CDR3 protein: CASSPSGTNGGAFF. The CDR3 DNA sequence: TGTGCCAGCTCACCATCAGGGACGAATGGTGGAGCTTTCTTT.